This T cell receptor (beta chain) was sequenced in a study of siplizumab effects on memory and regulatory T cells. Findings and caveats of the study: Only a minor fraction of alloreactive clones mapped to unstimulated subsets. Siplizumab significantly decreased alloreactive sequences from unstimulated CD4+ memory cells. Naive T cells looked more diverse than memory cells and looked like major alloresponse contributors.

In regard to this clone: Its antigen remains unknown.

Unstimulated subsets comprising naive, memory, effector memory and TEMRA cells were sequenced in a few donor pairs. This CDR3 spans 15 amino acids. V lost 6 bases to trimming and J lost 2 bases; unmatched junction nucleotides: 8. Germline V CDR1 and CDR2: MNHEY, SVGAGI. The repertoire was sequenced with immunoSEQ multiplex PCR; TCRdb's copy has only in-frame clones and lacks some. The data show about 91,000 clones, approximately 96% seen once. The sequenced sample consisted of naive CD4+ T cells sorted from blood. The V and J genes are TRBV6-5 and TRBJ2-3, with 7 bases lining up with TRBD1. The TCR sequence derives from a human donor in good health. CDR3 sequence: CASRTGTAYTDTQYF. The CDR3 DNA reads as TGTGCCAGCAGAACCGGGACAGCCTACACAGATACGCAGTATTTT.